Sequencing of this TCR beta chain was carried out in a study of blood T cell repertoires in COVID-19. In the original processing: Estimation of nucleated cell counts was performed using reference gene primer amplification. Libraries were prepared by immunoSEQ multiplex PCR; TCRdb keeps only in-frame clonotypes and omits some of them. The DNA gave D and trimming, while V, J and clone size come from that table. The data contain some 490,000 clones, less than 90% of them singletons. Germline CDR1 reads SGHRS; CDR2 reads YFSETQ. This CDR3 has 15 residues. V lost 6 bases and J lost 2, with 16 bases in between. This clone appeared once.

The rearrangement uses TRBV5-1 and TRBJ2-3, with a possible D match to TRBD2 (6 bases). The receptor was derived from a woman aged 55 to 70 who had recovered from COVID-19. Sequenced: PBMCs or T cells enriched from blood (not recorded which). CDR3 bases: TGCGCCAGCACCTTACTAGCCGCGATCACAGATACGCAGTATTTT. This gives the protein CASTLLAAITDTQYF.